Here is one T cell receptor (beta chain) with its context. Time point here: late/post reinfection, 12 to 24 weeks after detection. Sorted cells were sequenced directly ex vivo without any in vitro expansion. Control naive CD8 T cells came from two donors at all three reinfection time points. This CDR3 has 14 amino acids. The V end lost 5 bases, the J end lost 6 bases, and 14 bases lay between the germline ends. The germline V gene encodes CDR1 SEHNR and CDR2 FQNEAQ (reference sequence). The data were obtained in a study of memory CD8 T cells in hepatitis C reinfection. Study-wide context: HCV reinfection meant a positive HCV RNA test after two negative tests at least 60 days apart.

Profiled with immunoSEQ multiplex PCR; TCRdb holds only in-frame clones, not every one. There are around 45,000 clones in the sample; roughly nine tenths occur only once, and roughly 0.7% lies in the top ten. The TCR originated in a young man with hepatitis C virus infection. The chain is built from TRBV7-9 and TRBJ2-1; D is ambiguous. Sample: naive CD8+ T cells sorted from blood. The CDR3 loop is CASSPPLGPNEQFF. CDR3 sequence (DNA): TGTGCCAGCAGCCCTCCCCTTGGGCCCAATGAGCAGTTCTTC.